This T cell receptor beta chain was documented in a study of response to subunit inactivated influenza vaccine. TCRdb re-derived calls from the RT-PCR reads in MiXCR, one entry per CDR3 protein. The sample has just under 550,000 distinct CDR3 sequences, under 30% seen once; the top ten hold roughly 2.8%. This CDR3 region has 16 residues. Deletions cut 7 bases from V and 7 bases from J, with 22 bases between. A further study also used this sample, focusing on T cells expressing NK-cell markers. As reported in that work: Generation of TCR beta cDNA was performed by 5'RACE template switching incorporating UMIs. Among four donors, these clonotypes also ranked first in the CD3+CD56-NKG2C+ fraction. No clear determination of HCMV specificity was made for expanded NKG2C+ T cell clones.

The chain is built from TRBV12-3 or TRBV12-4 and TRBJ1-4, with unresolved D. The receptor's source is a man aged 45 to 65 who received an inactivated influenza vaccine. The sequenced sample was CD4+ T cells sorted from PBMCs, obtained 12 days after vaccination. The CDR3: CASTRRGTATGEKLFF. The CDR3 DNA follows: TGTGCCAGCACCCGACGGGGTACAGCAACTGGTGAAAAACTGTTTTTT.